Below are 3 T cell receptor beta chains sequenced from a single sample in a study of tumor and adjacent non-tumor tissue in lung cancer. Three rounds of nested PCR, following a modified ARM-PCR protocol, produced the TCRbeta library. A single record per CDR3 protein comes from TCRdb applying MiXCR to the multiplex PCR reads. The sample has 50,000 to 60,000 distinct CDR3 sequences; around three quarters are singletons. RNA was extracted from bulk tissue without any cell sorting. This non-tumor lung sample came from over 3 cm beyond the tumor edge. The sequencing input was distant non-tumor lung tissue. These receptors came from a woman aged 60-75 years with non-small cell lung cancer.

This clonotype came up a few times. The junction does not match germline at one end; this may be a read error. The genes are TRBV11-3 and TRBJ2-3; D possibly corresponds to TRBD2 (6 bases). The CDR3 contains 15 residues. Germline V CDR1 and CDR2: SGHNT, YENEEA. The CDR3 nucleotides read TGTACCAGCAGCCCCGCCGGGCAGGGAGGTCATACACAGTATTTT. Translation: CTSSPAGQGGHTQYF. Filled out from reference TRBV11-3 and TRBJ2-3, the complete variable domain reads EAGVVQSPRYKIIEKKQPVAFWCNPISGHNTLYWYLQNLGQGPELLIRYENEEAVDDSQLPKDRFSAERLKGVDSTLKIQPAELGDSAVYLCTSSPAGQGGHTQYFGPGTRLTVL.

The sample holds a few counts of this clonotype. The junction and the germline gene differ at one end; a read error may be behind it. CDR3 DNA: TGCGCCAGCAGCCCTACGGGGCTAGTGGGGACCAGGTCCTTC. This codes for CASSPTGLVGTRSF. The chain has TRBV4-1 and TRBJ2-1; D might be TRBD1 or TRBD2, each matching 5 bases. The germline CDR1 and CDR2 sequences are MGHRA and YSYEKL. This CDR3 has 14 amino acids.

The chain joins TRBV6-2 or TRBV6-3 to TRBJ2-7; 7 nucleotides agree with TRBD1. Trimming removed 4 bases from V and 3 bases from J; junction bases left unmatched: 3. The CDR3 is made up of 13 amino acids. Per the germline V gene, CDR1 is MNHEY and CDR2 is SVGEGT. CDR3 DNA sequence: TGTGCCAGCAGTTTCTCAGGGGGCTACGAGCAGTACTTC. It translates to CASSFSGGYEQYF.